The 14 T cell receptor beta chains reported below all come from one sample, sequenced in a study of blood T cell repertoires in COVID-19. The assay was immunoSEQ multiplex PCR, and TCRdb's table has in-frame clones only and misses some. This sample has more than 250,000 clones, with approximately 88% found just once. The sequencing input was PBMCs or T cells enriched from blood (not recorded which). The origin of the receptors is a woman aged 40 to 50 who had recovered from COVID-19.

The gene calls are TRBV18 and TRBJ1-1; D remains ambiguous. V was cut by 8 bases and J by 1 base, with 11 bases left in between. CDR1 and CDR2 from the germline V gene are KGHSH and LQKENI. This CDR3 has 13 residues. The DNA of the CDR3 is TGTGCCAGCCGAACAGCGGGGAACACTGAAGCTTTCTTT. Translation gives CASRTAGNTEAFF.

The rearrangement joins TRBV28 to TRBJ2-3, with 8 nucleotides matching TRBD2. Germline V gives CDR1 MDHEN, CDR2 SYDVKM. The CDR3 has 17 amino acids. Trimming removed 7 bases from V and 4 bases from J; junction bases left unmatched: 16. The CDR3 loop is CASTDPNTSGSSDTQYF. DNA for the CDR3: TGTGCCAGCACCGACCCCAATACTAGCGGTTCGTCAGATACGCAGTATTTT.

CDR3 sequence (DNA): TGTGCCAGCAGCTCAGCTCAGGGGGCGAACACTGAAGCTTTCTTT. This translates into CASSSAQGANTEAFF. The V gene is TRBV3-1 (or the pseudogene TRBV3-2), the J gene TRBJ1-1, with TRBD1 matching 8 bases. The CDR3 contains 15 residues. Germline CDR1 and CDR2: LGHDT and YNNKEL (reference sequence). V shed 5 bases, J shed 1 base, and the junction held 6 bases outside the gene matches.

The rearrangement joins TRBV27 to TRBJ2-7; 11 bases fit TRBD2. The V segment lost 5 bases and the J segment 3 bases; nucleotides outside the gene matches: 6. Per the germline V gene, CDR1 is MNHEY and CDR2 is SMNVEV (reference sequence). The CDR3 length is 15 residues. Here the CDR3 DNA reads TGTGCCAGCAGTCCCGGGACTAGCGGACTCTACGAGCAGTACTTC. This gives the protein CASSPGTSGLYEQYF.

V and J are TRBV6-5 and TRBJ2-3, with D hard to call. V dropped 6 bases and J dropped 0 bases, with 10 bases sitting between them. The CDR3 contains 14 residues. Germline-derived CDR1 and CDR2 are MNHEY and SVGAGI. The CDR3 DNA sequence: TGTGCCAGCAGACGTTACGGGAGCACAGATACGCAGTATTTT. Its protein product is CASRRYGSTDTQYF.

This chain connects TRBV6-5 to TRBJ2-7; TRBD1 aligns across 8 bases. CDR3 size: 14 residues. Germline CDR1 reads MNHEY; CDR2 reads SVGAGI. J gave up 0 bases and V 5 bases, and 3 bases lay outside the gene matches. Here the CDR3 DNA reads TGTGCCAGCAGTCACGGGACAGGCTCCTACGAGCAGTACTTC. It encodes CASSHGTGSYEQYF.

The chain has TRBV7-9 and TRBJ1-3; 7 nucleotides line up with TRBD1. Unmatched junction bases numbered 5, after V lost 5 bases and J lost 1 base. The CDR3 is 15 residues long. The germline gives CDR1 SEHNR, CDR2 FQNEAQ (reference sequence). The CDR3 reads CASSHEQGSGNTIYF. The CDR3 DNA reads TGTGCCAGCAGCCATGAACAGGGGTCTGGAAACACCATATATTTT.

The rearrangement uses TRBV6-2 or TRBV6-3 and TRBJ1-1; D may be TRBD1 (6 bases). Per the germline V gene, CDR1 is MNHEY and CDR2 is SVGEGT. Trimming pared 7 bases from V and 4 bases from J, leaving 16 bases between. The CDR3 loop spans 14 amino acids. The CDR3 reads CASTPPGQGTEAFF. The CDR3 region has the DNA TGTGCCAGCACCCCTCCGGGACAAGGCACTGAAGCTTTCTTT.

This clone was counted many times. The chain carries TRBV28 and TRBJ2-5, with 9 positions matching TRBD2. The CDR3 contains 12 residues. V dropped 6 bases and J dropped 5; count of bases not matched to a gene: 1. Germline CDR1 reads MDHEN; CDR2 reads SYDVKM. The CDR3, as DNA: TGTGCCAGCAGAGGACTAGCGGAGACCCAGTACTTC. Encoded protein: CASRGLAETQYF.

The chain links TRBV24-1 to TRBJ2-1; unclear D gene. This CDR3 has 13 amino acids. Between the trimmed V and J ends, which lost 1 base and 6 bases, there was a span of 6 bases. Per the germline V gene, CDR1 is KGHDR and CDR2 is SFDVKD. The CDR3 region is CATSDLLFNEQFF. The CDR3 nucleotides are TGTGCCACCAGTGATTTACTGTTCAATGAGCAGTTCTTC.

This clone is a singleton in its sample. The chain is built from TRBV14 and TRBJ1-1, with D perhaps matching TRBD1 (6 bases). The length of the CDR3 is 16 residues. V lost 4 bases, J lost 3 bases, and 18 bases lay in between. Germline V lookup: CDR1 SGHDN, CDR2 FVKESK. The CDR3 sequence: CASSPQGGPEDTEAFF. The CDR3 DNA sequence: TGTGCCAGCAGCCCGCAAGGGGGTCCGGAGGACACTGAAGCTTTCTTT. The full variable domain, rest sourced from reference TRBV14 and TRBJ1-1, is EAGVTQFPSHSVIEKGQTVTLRCDPISGHDNLYWYRRVMGKEIKFLLHFVKESKQDESGMPNNRFLAERTGGTYSTLKVQPAELEDSGVYFCASSPQGGPEDTEAFFGQGTRLTVV.

The chain combines TRBV27 with TRBJ2-7; possible D gene TRBD1, 6 bases. V lost 6 bases, J lost 2 bases, and 17 bases lay in between. Per germline, CDR1 MNHEY and CDR2 SMNVEV (reference sequence). The CDR3 has 15 residues. The CDR3 DNA sequence: TGTGCCAGCAGCTGGGGAACCACAGGGACCTACGAGCAGTACTTC. It codes for CASSWGTTGTYEQYF.

This clone was seen a handful of times. The V and J genes are TRBV28 and TRBJ2-7, with 12 bases identical to TRBD2. This CDR3 has 16 amino acids. The germline V gene encodes CDR1 MDHEN and CDR2 SYDVKM. With V trimmed by 4 bases and J by 4 bases, 8 bases remained unmatched. The CDR3 sequence: CASSSPSGRAHYEQYF. The CDR3 coding sequence is TGTGCCAGCAGTTCCCCTAGCGGGAGGGCCCATTACGAGCAGTACTTC.

V is TRBV9 and J is TRBJ2-1, with 7 nucleotides matching TRBD2. CDR3 length: 16 amino acids. Germline-derived CDR1 and CDR2 are SGDLS and YYNGEE. Trimming cost V 1 base and J 8 bases; bases outside gene matches: 12. CDR3 nucleotides: TGTGCCAGCAGCGTACGAAGCGGGAAGTCAGTGGATGAGCAGTTCTTC. Its translation: CASSVRSGKSVDEQFF.